These 15 T cell receptor beta chains came from one sample sequenced in a study of response to subunit inactivated influenza vaccine. TCRdb ran MiXCR on the RT-PCR reads and lists one entry per CDR3 protein. This sample has around 200,000 distinct CDR3 sequences, with roughly 12% found just once. The same sample was also studied in work on T cells expressing NK-cell markers. That publication notes: In generating TCR beta cDNA, 5'RACE template switching with UMIs was used.

Sequenced material: CD8+ T cells sorted from PBMCs, taken 12 days after vaccination. These receptor sequences come from a man aged 45 to 65 who received an inactivated influenza vaccine.

This clonotype has more than one count but fewer than ten. CDR3 region: CASNLSGTSSHEQFF. In DNA form, the CDR3 reads TGTGCCAGCAACCTCTCCGGGACTAGCAGCCATGAGCAGTTCTTC. This chain connects TRBV12-3 or TRBV12-4 to TRBJ2-1, with 9 positions matching TRBD2. The CDR3 is made up of 15 amino acids. The V segment lost 7 bases and the J segment 8 bases; nucleotides outside the gene matches: 12.

This clonotype was detected only a few times. The CDR3 coding sequence is TGCAGCGCCAGGGGGGGGTGGGAGAGAACCTACGAGCAGTACTTC. Translation gives CSARGGWERTYEQYF. The genes are TRBV29-1 and TRBJ2-7; D is tentatively TRBD1 or TRBD2 (7 bases each). Germline V lookup: CDR1 SQVTM, CDR2 ANQGSEA. Trimming removed 7 bases at V and 2 bases at J, with 21 bases between. This CDR3 is 15 amino acids long.

This sequence joins TRBV7-9 and TRBJ2-2; D remains ambiguous. Between the trimmed V and J ends, which lost 7 bases and 2 bases, there was a span of 14 bases. The CDR3 contains 15 residues. Germline loops: CDR1 SEHNR, CDR2 FQNEAQ (reference sequence). The CDR3: CASTPSKRNTGELFF. CDR3 bases: TGTGCCAGCACCCCCTCGAAGCGAAACACCGGGGAGCTGTTTTTT.

This clonotype was seen a handful of times. The chain links TRBV7-9 to TRBJ2-7, with 7 bases that match TRBD1. Germline CDR1 reads SEHNR; CDR2 reads FQNEAQ (reference sequence). This CDR3 has 17 amino acids. With V trimmed by 5 bases and J by 5 bases, 18 bases remained unmatched. The CDR3 protein is CASSGKATGQLGNEQYF. The DNA for the CDR3 is TGTGCCAGCAGCGGCAAGGCGACGGGACAGCTAGGGAACGAGCAGTACTTC.

The rearrangement links TRBV28 to TRBJ2-2; D is possibly TRBD1 (6 bases). This CDR3 comprises 17 residues. V lost 3 bases to trimming and J lost 0 bases, with 14 bases between them. The germline V gene encodes CDR1 MDHEN and CDR2 SYDVKM. The CDR3 bases are TGTGCCAGCAGTTTTCATCGAGGACAGTCGAACACCGGGGAGCTGTTTTTT. It encodes CASSFHRGQSNTGELFF.

The rearrangement uses TRBV7-6 and TRBJ1-1, with a possible D match to TRBD1 (5 bases). Trimming left V 5 bases short and J 6 bases short, with 16 bases between. Germline V gene data show CDR1 as SGHVS and CDR2 as FNYEAQ. The CDR3 contains 14 residues. The CDR3 region has the DNA TGTGCCAGCAGCGATCGCCGGGGGGTCGCTGAAGCTTTCTTT. Translation: CASSDRRGVAEAFF.

The rearrangement links TRBV28 to TRBJ1-4; D gene ambiguous. This CDR3 is built from 16 residues. Germline V gene sequence: CDR1 MDHEN, CDR2 SYDVKM. V dropped 3 bases and J dropped 0 bases, with 11 bases sitting between them. The CDR3 is CASSFSPSATNEKLFF. The CDR3 coding sequence is TGTGCCAGCAGTTTTTCCCCCTCTGCAACTAATGAAAAACTGTTTTTT. The complete variable domain, with remaining parts taken from reference TRBV28 and TRBJ1-4, reads DVKVTQSSRYLVKRTGEKVFLECVQDMDHENMFWYRQDPGLGLRLIYFSYDVKMKEKGDIPEGYSVSREKKERFSLILESASTNQTSMYLCASSFSPSATNEKLFFGSGTQLSVL.

This clonotype has at least ten counts. The chain joins TRBV5-1 to TRBJ2-7; the D is unclear. Trimming took off 4 bases at V and 2 bases at J, with 13 bases between the two ends. This CDR3 comprises 14 residues. CDR1 and CDR2 (germline): SGHRS, YFSETQ. The CDR3 region has the DNA TGCGCCAGCAGCCGCGCCTACCAAGCCTACGAGCAGTACTTC. Translation gives CASSRAYQAYEQYF.

This clonotype turned up a few times. The rearrangement links TRBV7-6 to TRBJ2-5, with 13 bases matching TRBD2. The CDR3 extends over 16 amino acids. The V and J ends lost 5 bases and 2 bases, in that order; junction bases with no gene match: 5. Germline V gene lookup returns CDR1 SGHVS and CDR2 FNYEAQ. The chain's CDR3 is CASSVVGLAGQETQYF. The DNA of the CDR3 is TGTGCCAGCAGCGTAGTGGGACTAGCGGGGCAAGAGACCCAGTACTTC.

This clonotype was counted only a few times. J is TRBJ2-3 and V is TRBV12-3 or TRBV12-4; TRBD1 agrees at 8 bases. The CDR3 length is 14 residues. With V trimmed by 7 bases and J by 4 bases, 7 bases remained unmatched. The CDR3: CASNPTGDPDTQYF. CDR3 DNA: TGTGCCAGCAACCCGACAGGGGATCCAGATACGCAGTATTTT.

The chain combines TRBV28 with TRBJ1-5; no reliable D call. The V end was cut by 7 bases, the J end by 0 bases, with 10 bases between. The germline CDR1 and CDR2 sequences are MDHEN and SYDVKM. The CDR3 spans 14 residues. DNA of the CDR3: TGTGCCAGCACCAATTACGCTAGCAATCAGCCCCAGCATTTT. Amino acids: CASTNYASNQPQHF.

A few counts support this clonotype. The chain combines TRBV7-6 with TRBJ2-1; perhaps D is TRBD1 or TRBD2 (6 bases each). Germline V gene sequence: CDR1 SGHVS, CDR2 FNYEAQ. The V end lost 1 base, the J end lost 0 bases, and 10 bases lay between the germline ends. This CDR3 contains 16 residues. Written as DNA, the CDR3 is TGTGCCAGCAGCTTAGTAAGGGGGGACTCCTACAATGAGCAGTTCTTC. Its translation is CASSLVRGDSYNEQFF.

V and J are TRBV7-3 and TRBJ1-6; no definite D call. V lost 2 bases and J 10 bases, leaving 9 bases between the germline ends. This CDR3 has 13 residues. Germline V gene data show CDR1 as SGHTA and CDR2 as FQGTGA. The CDR3 spells CASSLVRASPLHF. CDR3 nucleotide sequence: TGTGCCAGCAGCTTAGTCCGGGCCTCACCCCTCCACTTT. Looking up the rest from reference TRBV7-3 and TRBJ1-6 gives the full variable domain: GAGVSQTPSNKVTEKGKYVELRCDPISGHTALYWYRQSLGQGPEFLIYFQGTGAADDSGLPNDRFFAVRPEGSVSTLKIQRTERGDSAVYLCASSLVRASPLHFGNGTRLTVT.

The chain has TRBV25-1 and TRBJ2-1; 10 nucleotides line up with TRBD2. Germline-derived CDR1 and CDR2 are MGHDK and SYGVNS. The CDR3 covers 16 residues. The V segment lost 5 bases and the J segment 5 bases; nucleotides outside the gene matches: 9. The CDR3 loop is CASSKKLAGPNNEQFF. For the CDR3, the DNA is TGTGCCAGCAGTAAGAAACTAGCGGGACCCAACAATGAGCAGTTCTTC.

This chain connects TRBV28 to TRBJ2-7; TRBD2 is a possible D gene (5 bases). Per germline, CDR1 MDHEN and CDR2 SYDVKM. This CDR3 spans 15 amino acids. V dropped 2 bases and J dropped 4 bases, with 15 bases sitting between them. The CDR3 sequence is CASSLIGVELYEQYF. CDR3 coding DNA: TGTGCCAGCAGTTTAATCGGGGTAGAACTGTACGAGCAGTACTTC.